The 26 T cell receptor beta chains in this list originate from one sample, sequenced in a study of TIL therapy for anti-PD-1-resistant metastatic lung cancer (dated by TCRdb to the early 2020s). The sample's time point label, decoded: pre-treatment sample, taken before nivolumab and TIL therapy. TCR beta CDR3 regions were amplified from genomic DNA by bias-controlled multiplex PCR with the immunoSEQ v3 hsTCRB kit. TCRdb holds this immuneACCESS table with in-frame rearrangements only. Some clones are missing; in checked studies, unresolved V genes explain under half, and the rest has no known cause. This sample has 20,000 or so clones in its table, and more than 65% of those were observed once. The ten largest clones capture around 1.8% of the sample. The source was blood, collected at baseline. These receptors were obtained from a person between 30 and 80 years old with non-small cell lung cancer.

V and J are TRBV12-3 or TRBV12-4 and TRBJ2-3; D is undetermined. There are 13 residues in the CDR3. V was pared by 5 bases and J by 4 bases, with 10 bases between. The CDR3 here is CASSPRRADTQYF. CDR3 DNA: TGTGCCAGCAGTCCTCGCAGAGCAGATACGCAGTATTTT.

This chain uses TRBV19 with TRBJ1-3, with D perhaps matching TRBD1 (5 bases). Trimming took off 5 bases at V and 3 bases at J, with 11 bases between the two ends. The CDR3 is 14 residues long. Germline V gene lookup returns CDR1 LNHDA and CDR2 SQIVND (reference sequence). Here the CDR3 reads CASSLQGLGNTIYF. Written as DNA, the CDR3 is TGTGCCAGTAGTCTTCAGGGACTTGGAAACACCATATATTTT.

The chain is built from TRBV4-3 and TRBJ2-3; no reliable D call. The CDR3 covers 18 residues. Trimming removed 0 bases from V and 0 bases from J, with 16 bases in between. Looked up from germline, CDR1 is LGHNA and CDR2 is YSLEER. In nucleotides, the CDR3 is TGCGCCAGCAGCCAAGACCCTCCACCCCGCGGTAGCACAGATACGCAGTATTTT. Its protein is CASSQDPPPRGSTDTQYF.

The rearrangement links TRBV12-3 or TRBV12-4 to TRBJ1-3; D perhaps matches TRBD1 (5 bases). The CDR3 covers 12 residues. Trimming took off 6 bases at V and 7 bases at J, with 10 bases between the two ends. The CDR3 region has the DNA TGTGCCAGCAGCAACTGGGGGAACACCATATATTTT. Translated, it gives CASSNWGNTIYF.

This clone was seen only once. V and J are TRBV5-1 and TRBJ2-5, with D perhaps being TRBD1 or TRBD2 (5 bases each). CDR1 SGHRS and CDR2 YFSETQ come from the germline V gene. The CDR3 sequence is 14 residues long. Trimming took 4 bases from V and 5 from J, leaving 15 bases between them. CDR3 DNA sequence: TGCGCCAGCAGCCCGGGGACCATCGGGGAGACCCAGTACTTC. The encoded protein is CASSPGTIGETQYF.

This sequence joins TRBV28 and TRBJ2-1, with 7 bases that match TRBD1. The CDR3 totals 15 residues. The germline gives CDR1 MDHEN, CDR2 SYDVKM. With 3 bases clipped from V and 6 bases from J, the junction kept 8 bases outside the gene matches. As DNA, the CDR3 is TGTGCCAGCAGTTTGGGCAGGGGGTGGGGCAATGAGCAGTTCTTC. Protein product: CASSLGRGWGNEQFF.

The chain is built from TRBV2 and TRBJ1-5; 11 bases map to TRBD1. This CDR3 spans 14 amino acids. V was pared by 4 bases and J by 7 bases, with 3 bases of the junction left unmatched. The germline V gene encodes CDR1 SNHLY and CDR2 FYNNEI. CDR3 sequence (DNA): TGTGCCAGCAGTGGGACAGGGGGCTTACAGCCCCAGCATTTT. The encoded protein is CASSGTGGLQPQHF.

In its sample, this clone was seen a few times. The rearrangement uses TRBV2 and TRBJ1-2; unclear D gene. The CDR3 is 10 residues long. The V end was cut by 5 bases, the J end by 4 bases, with 2 bases between. Germline CDR1 is SNHLY and CDR2 is FYNNEI. This chain's CDR3 is CASSIYGYTF. CDR3 coding DNA: TGTGCCAGCAGTATCTATGGCTACACCTTC.

The chain couples TRBV18 to TRBJ1-1, with D perhaps TRBD1 (5 bases). This CDR3 has 15 amino acids. The germline V gene encodes CDR1 KGHSH and CDR2 LQKENI. The V end was cut by 4 bases, the J end by 1 base, with 13 bases between. The CDR3: CASSLNPQGNTEAFF. CDR3 coding DNA: TGTGCCAGCTCACTAAATCCCCAGGGGAACACTGAAGCTTTCTTT.

This clone came up once. The chain employs TRBV5-1 and TRBJ2-7, with a possible D match to TRBD2 (5 bases). The germline V gene has CDR1 SGHRS and CDR2 YFSETQ. The CDR3 has 15 amino acids. Deletions cut 0 bases from V and 0 bases from J, with 10 bases between. The CDR3 nucleotides read TGCGCCAGCAGCTTGGACCCGGGGAACTCCTACGAGCAGTACTTC. It specifies CASSLDPGNSYEQYF.

CDR3 amino acids: CASSRAPLSYNEQFF. CDR3 in DNA: TGTGCCAGCAGCCGAGCGCCCCTATCCTACAATGAGCAGTTCTTC. The rearrangement links TRBV3-1 (or the pseudogene TRBV3-2) to TRBJ2-1; D not resolved. Germline V CDR1 and CDR2: LGHDT, YNNKEL (reference sequence). This CDR3 region has 15 residues. The germline V and J ends were trimmed by 4 bases and 1 base, with 11 bases remaining between them.

The chain carries TRBV23-1 and TRBJ1-1, with 8 bases lining up with TRBD1. TRBV23-1 carries the ORF label, with uncertain function. The CDR3 is 18 amino acids. Trimming at V came to 0 bases and at J to 0 bases, leaving 9 bases not matched to a gene. The CDR3 spells CASSQSDRERGMNTEAFF. CDR3 bases: TGCGCCAGCAGTCAATCGGACAGGGAAAGGGGGATGAACACTGAAGCTTTCTTT.

The CDR3 loop reads CASSIDSQNGYTF. The CDR3 region has the DNA TGTGCCAGTAGTATAGACAGTCAGAATGGCTACACCTTC. The chain has TRBV19 and TRBJ1-2; D is uncertain. Germline CDR1 is LNHDA and CDR2 is SQIVND (reference sequence). The CDR3 totals 13 residues. Trimming left V 0 bases short and J 6 bases short, with 8 bases between.

The chain joins TRBV30 to TRBJ1-1; D gene uncertain. CDR1 is GTSNPN and CDR2 is SVGIG in the germline V gene (reference sequence). The V end lost 5 bases, the J end lost 10 bases, and 17 bases lay between the germline ends. This CDR3 region has 12 residues. The CDR3 DNA is TGTGCCTGGGACGACCACAATTATGTAGCTTTCTTT. It codes for CAWDDHNYVAFF.

This chain links TRBV4-1 with TRBJ1-2, with D perhaps matching TRBD1 (5 bases). With 0 bases removed from V and 5 bases from J, the gap between germline ends came to 13 bases. There are 15 residues in the CDR3. Germline CDR1 is MGHRA and CDR2 is YSYEKL. CDR3 amino acids: CASSQDMGVGYGYTF. The CDR3 DNA sequence: TGCGCCAGCAGCCAAGACATGGGGGTCGGATATGGCTACACCTTC.

The chain couples TRBV14 to TRBJ1-2; D uncertain. Germline loops: CDR1 SGHDN, CDR2 FVKESK. The CDR3 totals 14 residues. V was shortened by 4 bases and J by 11 bases, with 20 bases between the two germline ends. The CDR3 reads CASSLQPGKTLYTF. Here the CDR3 DNA reads TGTGCCAGCAGCCTACAGCCGGGGAAGACCCTATACACCTTC.

The chain recombines TRBV7-9 with TRBJ1-3; a possible D gene is TRBD1 (5 bases). From germline, CDR1 is SEHNR and CDR2 FQNEAQ (reference sequence). V was trimmed by 1 base and J by 3 bases, leaving 13 bases between them. The CDR3 loop spans 16 amino acids. The CDR3 DNA reads as TGTGCCAGCAGCTTAGTCATAGGGGCGTATGGAAACACCATATATTTT. It specifies CASSLVIGAYGNTIYF.

The J gene is TRBJ2-7, the V gene TRBV7-3, with no clear D. This CDR3 is built from 13 residues. CDR1 and CDR2 from the germline V gene are SGHTA and FQGTGA. The germline V and J ends were trimmed by 0 bases and 6 bases, with 9 bases remaining between them. DNA of the CDR3: TGTGCCAGCAGCTTAACCCCACACAGCGAGCAGTACGTC. The encoded protein is CASSLTPHSEQYV.

This clone occurred a few times. The rearrangement links TRBV19 to TRBJ2-2, with D unclear. This CDR3 is 14 amino acids long. The V gene's germline CDR1 is LNHDA and CDR2 SQIVND (reference sequence). V gave up 4 bases and J gave up 3 bases, with 9 bases separating them. CDR3 residues: CASSRHSYTGELFF. As DNA, the CDR3 is TGTGCCAGTAGTAGGCACAGCTACACCGGGGAGCTGTTTTTT.

This chain links TRBV29-1 with TRBJ1-3; the D is unclear. The germline V gene encodes CDR1 SQVTM and CDR2 ANQGSEA. The CDR3 consists of 14 residues. Trimming left V 4 bases short and J 0 bases short, with 10 bases between. CDR3 bases: TGCAGCGTTGCTCTGGTATCCTCTGGAAACACCATATATTTT. Amino acids: CSVALVSSGNTIYF.

The J gene is TRBJ1-1, the V gene TRBV5-6, with D maybe TRBD1 (6 bases). Germline assignment: CDR1 SGHDT and CDR2 YYEEEE. The CDR3 length is 16 residues. V was pared by 0 bases and J by 4 bases, with 16 bases between. CDR3 nucleotides: TGTGCCAGCAGCTTGGCCAACAGGGTGGGGAGCACTGAAGCTTTCTTT. Its protein product is CASSLANRVGSTEAFF.

V usage is TRBV15 and J usage is TRBJ1-2; 8 bases align to TRBD1. The CDR3 length is 15 residues. From germline, CDR1 is LNHNV and CDR2 YYDKDF (reference sequence). V dropped 5 bases and J dropped 8; count of bases not matched to a gene: 13. The CDR3 loop reads CATSARWGQAGGYTF. Written as DNA, the CDR3 is TGTGCCACCAGCGCCCGATGGGGACAGGCTGGCGGCTACACCTTC.

This clone occurred once. The chain links TRBV6-5 to TRBJ2-7; 10 bases agree with TRBD1. The trim removed 6 bases at V and 7 bases at J, leaving 6 bases unmatched. In germline, CDR1 is MNHEY, CDR2 SVGAGI. The CDR3 has 13 amino acids. The CDR3: CASRPGQGWEQYF. For the CDR3, the DNA is TGTGCCAGCAGACCGGGACAGGGGTGGGAGCAGTACTTC.

Here the CDR3 DNA reads TGTGCCAGCAGTACTCTTAGCGGTTCCTACAATGAGCAGTTCTTC. Protein: CASSTLSGSYNEQFF. The chain recombines TRBV6-5 with TRBJ2-1, with a tentative D call TRBD2 (6 bases). Germline V CDR1 and CDR2: MNHEY, SVGAGI. V was shortened by 5 bases and J by 1 base, with 12 bases between the two germline ends. The CDR3 runs 15 residues.

The genes are TRBV7-9 and TRBJ1-4; a possible D gene is TRBD1 (5 bases). This CDR3 contains 13 residues. Germline V lookup: CDR1 SEHNR, CDR2 FQNEAQ (reference sequence). Trimming removed 7 bases from V and 2 bases from J, with 8 bases in between. The CDR3 bases are TGTGCCAGCAACCGGGACACTAATGAAAAACTGTTTTTT. Its translation: CASNRDTNEKLFF.

The rearrangement links TRBV5-4 to TRBJ1-3; TRBD1 matches at 9 bases. The CDR3 spans 15 residues. J was trimmed by 2 bases and V by 4 bases; bases with no gene match: 4. Germline V gene sequence: CDR1 SGHNT, CDR2 YYREEE (reference sequence). The CDR3 DNA reads as TGTGCCAGCAGCGTACAGGGGGCGACTGGAAACACCATATATTTT. Translating gives CASSVQGATGNTIYF.